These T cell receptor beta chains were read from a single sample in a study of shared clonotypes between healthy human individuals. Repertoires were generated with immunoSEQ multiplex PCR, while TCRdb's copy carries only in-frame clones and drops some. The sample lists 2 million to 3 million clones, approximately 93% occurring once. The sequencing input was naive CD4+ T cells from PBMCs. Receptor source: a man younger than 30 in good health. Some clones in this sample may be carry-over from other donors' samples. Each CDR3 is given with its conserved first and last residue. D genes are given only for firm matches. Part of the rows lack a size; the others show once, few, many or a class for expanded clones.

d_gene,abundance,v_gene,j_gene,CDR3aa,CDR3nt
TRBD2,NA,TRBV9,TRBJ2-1,CASSVGETSGSLGQFF,TGTGCCAGCAGCGTGGGGGAGACTAGCGGGAGTTTGGGGCAGTTCTTC
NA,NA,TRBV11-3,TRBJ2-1,CASSLATGAHEQFF,TGTGCCAGCAGCTTAGCAACCGGGGCCCATGAGCAGTTCTTC
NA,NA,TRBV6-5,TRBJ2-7,CASSYRQELGQYF,TGTGCCAGCAGTTACCGACAAGAATTGGGGCAGTACTTC
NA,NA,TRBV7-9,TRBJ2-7,CASSRGSEQYF,TGTGCCAGCAGCCGAGGGAGCGAGCAGTACTTC
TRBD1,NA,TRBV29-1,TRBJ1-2,CSVATGFNGYTF,TGCAGCGTGGCGACAGGGTTTAATGGCTACACCTTC
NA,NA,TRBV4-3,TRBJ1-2,CASSQDSGKNNYGYTF,TGCGCCAGCAGCCAAGATTCAGGCAAAAATAACTATGGCTACACCTTC
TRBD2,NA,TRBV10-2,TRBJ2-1,CASSHSGRTYNEQFF,TGCGCCAGCAGTCATAGCGGGAGGACCTACAATGAGCAGTTCTTC
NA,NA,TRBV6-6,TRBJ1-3,CASSWAPSSGNTIYF,TGTGCCAGCAGTTGGGCCCCGTCCTCTGGAAACACCATATATTTT
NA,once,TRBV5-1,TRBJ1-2,CASSLEGEPYGYTF,TGCGCCAGCAGCTTGGAGGGAGAACCCTATGGCTACACCTTC
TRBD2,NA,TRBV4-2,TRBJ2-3,CASSQVLASGPSWDTQYF,TGTGCCAGCAGCCAAGTCTTGGCTAGCGGACCATCCTGGGATACGCAGTATTTT
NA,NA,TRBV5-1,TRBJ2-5,CASSLVGGTGQETQYF,TGCGCCAGCAGCTTGGTTGGGGGGACGGGTCAAGAGACCCAGTACTTC
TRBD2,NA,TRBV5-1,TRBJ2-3,CASSLSTSGRGTDTQYF,TGCGCCAGCAGCTTGAGCACTAGCGGGAGAGGGACAGATACGCAGTATTTT
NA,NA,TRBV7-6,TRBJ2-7,CASSPGVGGPLSYEQYF,TGTGCCAGCAGCCCGGGGGTCGGGGGCCCACTATCCTACGAGCAGTACTTC
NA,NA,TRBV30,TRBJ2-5,CAWDIRGVGSEQYF,TGTGCCTGGGATATTAGGGGGGTTGGTAGTGAGCAGTACTTC
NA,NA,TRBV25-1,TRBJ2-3,CASTDRMGDTQYF,TGTGCCAGCACTGACCGGATGGGGGATACGCAGTATTTT
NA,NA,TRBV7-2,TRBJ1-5,CASSLEGGNQPQHF,TGTGCCAGCAGCTTAGAAGGGGGAAATCAGCCCCAGCATTTT
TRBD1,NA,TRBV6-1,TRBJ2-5,CASSEFPQGAETQYF,TGTGCCAGCAGTGAATTCCCACAGGGGGCAGAGACCCAGTACTTC
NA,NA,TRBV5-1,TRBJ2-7,CASSGAISSYEQYF,TGCGCCAGCAGCGGGGCAATAAGCTCCTACGAGCAGTACTTC
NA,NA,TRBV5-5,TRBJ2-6,CASSLFLQEIRANVLTF,TGTGCCAGCAGCTTGTTTTTACAAGAAATAAGGGCCAACGTCCTGACTTTC
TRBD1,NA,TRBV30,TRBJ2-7,CAWDRASYEQYF,TGTGCCTGGGACAGGGCGTCCTACGAGCAGTACTTC
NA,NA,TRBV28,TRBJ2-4,CASSPPDWDKNIQYF,TGTGCCAGCAGTCCTCCCGATTGGGACAAAAACATTCAGTACTTC
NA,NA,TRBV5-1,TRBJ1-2,CASSLGAAGEDGYTF,TGCGCCAGCAGCTTGGGGGCAGCGGGAGAAGATGGCTACACCTTC
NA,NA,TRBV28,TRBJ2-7,CASSLEPQGQYF,TGTGCCAGCAGTTTGGAGCCCCAAGGGCAGTACTTC
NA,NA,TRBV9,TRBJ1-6,CASSVEAGRNSPLHF,TGTGCCAGCAGCGTAGAGGCAGGGAGGAATTCACCCCTCCACTTT
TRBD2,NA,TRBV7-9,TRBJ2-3,CASGIAGGRYTQYF,TGTGCCAGCGGCATAGCGGGAGGGAGGTATACGCAGTATTTT
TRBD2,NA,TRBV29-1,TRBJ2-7,CSVKGLAGVGEQYF,TGCAGCGTTAAAGGATTAGCGGGAGTGGGGGAGCAGTACTTC
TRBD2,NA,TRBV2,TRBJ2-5,CASTRGLAGGAETQYF,TGTGCCAGCACTCGAGGACTAGCGGGAGGGGCAGAGACCCAGTACTTC
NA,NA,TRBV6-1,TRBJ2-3,CASSEGFQGDTQYF,TGTGCCAGCAGTGAAGGGTTCCAAGGAGATACGCAGTATTTT